The subject of this entry is one TCR beta chain. Which antigen it targets is not known. Per-base qualities were not stored, and no clone one base away is much larger. The cohort was made up of 666 healthy bone marrow donors. Cohort members were all nominally healthy when sampled, although unrecorded immune exposures were likely present. The donor tested CMV seropositive and was one of the 289 seropositive cohort members. A peripheral blood sample was provided by each donor, and peripheral blood mononuclear cells were used for TCR beta sequencing. Genomic DNA was extracted from the blood cell samples with the Qiagen DNeasy Blood Extraction Kit. Relative to germline, V is 0 bases shorter and J is 13 bases shorter, with 15 bases between their ends. The CDR3 runs 12 amino acids, cysteine and phenylalanine included. Kept here is only the CDR3 DNA, which spans 36 bases and is read in frame from base 1. CDR1 is given as GTSNPN and CDR2 as SVGIG, both from the germline V gene (reference sequence).

Library preparation was by the immunoSEQ multiplex PCR assay. The multiplex PCR relied on a mix of 60 forward primers for TCR Vbeta segments and 13 reverse primers for TCR Jbeta segments. Amplification of the CDR3 region of rearranged TCR beta genes was performed with a multiplex PCR assay on genomic DNA. The Illumina HiSeq System was used to sequence the amplified TCR beta libraries as 87-base-pair reads. Per the original workflow: A later analysis counted tens of millions of unique TCR beta chains across the approximately 700 repertoires, and around 9.9 million of these chains were shared by at least two donors. Raw reads were error-corrected and collapsed into unique sequences by a nearest-neighbor algorithm in which closely related sequences were merged to remove PCR and sequencing errors. V, D and J gene segments were assigned by aligning CDR3 sequences to IMGT reference sequences. For a sequence to be retained, a match of at least six nucleotides was required to both a V gene segment and a J gene segment. A rearrangement counted as productive if the CDR3 had no stop codons and remained in frame with V and J, and every other rearrangement counted as non-productive. Following IMGT convention, CDR3 was defined as the stretch from the second conserved V-encoded cysteine to the conserved J-encoded phenylalanine. The earlier analysis of 587 of the donors excluded sequences that lacked an unambiguous match to a single V gene segment. In an earlier analysis of 587 of the donors, V segments were called functional above 56.7% productive rearrangements and were called segregating when the between-donor standard deviation exceeded 5%. A statistical classification framework was built to diagnose cytomegalovirus status from the catalog of TCR beta chain sequences. V and J gene assignment, in a later analysis, came from comparing TCR nucleotide sequences with IMGT/GENE-DB human TR gene sequences. A later analysis assigned CDR3 sequences and most-parsimonious VDJ recombination scenarios with the TCRdist pipeline. In a later analysis, each TCR beta chain was defined by its CDR3 amino acid sequence together with its V-gene family, and reads lacking a unique V-gene family were excluded. In a later analysis, around 650 highly shared, low-generation-probability nucleotide sequences were removed to address suspected cross-contamination and a sequencing artifact. For each public chain, a later analysis derived a clonal expansion index from normalized ranks of inferred template counts within each repertoire. In a later analysis, generation probabilities were computed using a VDJ recombination model fitted to out-of-frame rearrangements, and the results were checked against IGoR. In a later analysis, hypergeometric tests were used to score TCR-TCR, TCR-HLA and TCR-CMV co-occurrence, with a repertoire-size bias correction applied to TCR pairs. In a later analysis, false discovery rates were estimated by permuting HLA or CMV assignments 20 times. In a later analysis, co-occurring TCRs were grouped using DBSCAN, with TCRdist sequence similarity added in when clustering inside HLA-allele-positive subsets. Co-occurrence clustering excluded repertoires with fewer than 30,000 or more than 120,000 public chains, plus five with anomalous nucleotide sharing. TCRdb obtained this table from immuneACCESS and retained in-frame rearrangements with V and J assigned. These tables miss some clones; where compared with another copy, unresolved V genes account for less than half of the shortfall, and the remainder is unexplained. V and J calls plus clone size are reproduced from that table; the DNA served to infer D and trimming. The sample table contains 200,000 to 250,000 clones; only one count was recorded for roughly 87% of them. Around 5.4% of the sample rests with the top ten.

The data derive from a study of cytomegalovirus exposure and HLA in healthy donors (dated by TCRdb to between 2016 and 2019). General notes on the study: An earlier analysis of several hundred of the donors reported roughly 300 Gb of sequence data and roughly 120 million unique TCR beta sequences obtained from around 180 million T cells. Rather than using new phenotypic data, the later analysis identified candidate immune exposures from TCR beta sequences and from how often those sequences occurred across donors. The genetic ancestry cluster associated with self-reported Caucasian donors included about four fifths of the 300 to 400 genotyped donors. Using immunosequencing, the study profiled T cell repertoires from about 610 subjects and related those repertoires to cytomegalovirus serostatus. Roughly 5 DR-DQ haplotypes were handled as single units for association and clustering because linkage in the cohort was strong. The study was designed to test whether signatures of past pathogen exposure could be identified by cataloging public T cell receptors. In addition to the first cohort of roughly 700 subjects, a separate validation cohort of about 120 different subjects was used. Among a few hundred genotyped donors of the cohort, an average of approximately 240,000 unique TCR beta nucleotide sequences were sequenced per donor, approximately 20% of them non-productive. Typing coverage varied by locus: roughly 620-640 donors for A, B, C, DRB1 and DQB1; approximately 560 for DQA1; approximately 610 for DPA1; approximately 470 for DPB1. A later genetic analysis took genome-wide SNP genotypes for about 55% of the roughly 700 donors and used that subset as a discovery cohort. Every discovery cohort repertoire had been produced on one sequencing platform. Both class I and class II loci were covered by HLA typing, at four-digit resolution. An early release that covered some 640 HLA-typed donors contained 250 to 350 gigabases of sequencing data and approximately 85 million unique TCR sequences. Donor age, sex, ethnicity and CMV serostatus were collected together with the repertoire data. In an earlier analysis of 587 of the donors, high-throughput TCR beta sequencing was used to judge whether each TCR beta V gene segment behaved as functional or pseudogenic. High-throughput TCR immunosequencing, statistical association of individual TCRs with disease status, and machine learning were combined to predict cytomegalovirus infection status. A later analysis re-analyzed previously published TCR beta repertoires from 600 to 850 donors and added high-resolution HLA genotyping to study TCR occurrence patterns.

Broad study findings and their caveats: Presence/absence analyses assumed roughly uniform sequencing depth across donors, an assumption that may not hold. Because HLA typing was missing for some donors at each locus, association tests included only the typed subset. When HLA alleles, especially DR and DQ, strongly co-occurred, TCR associations were difficult to assign to individual alleles. Cytomegalovirus status was reported to be diagnosed by the classifier with high specificity and sensitivity in both the original and validation cohorts. A total of 150 to 200 TCR beta chains were listed by the study as associated with cytomegalovirus. Broadly in line with IMGT annotations, most TCR beta V segments showed up in productive rearrangements about 87% or about 30% of the time in an earlier analysis of around 600 of the donors. The authors suggested that the approach could potentially be extended to other disease states and immunological phenotypes. This cohort had only TCR beta chains sequenced, and the lack of alpha or paired-chain data limited which features could be detected. Linkage disequilibrium might explain the correlated functional status among segregating V segments, but an unknown experimental factor could not be ruled out. In a later analysis, around 15,000 TCR beta sequences were associated with specific HLA alleles at a false discovery rate of 0.05. A cluster of highly shared sequence variants was judged likely to be a technical artifact of the sequencing pipeline. Because the 87-base-pair reads could not distinguish some IMGT-functional V segments, including TRBV6-2 and TRBV6-3, those segments were excluded. V-gene and J-gene trimming of TCR beta chains was associated with a missense DCLRE1C variant in a later genetic analysis, and the association was replicated in an independent cohort. According to a later analysis, TCR association rates differed among HLA loci, with DRB1 alleles showing the most associated TCRs and HLA-C alleles showing the fewest. Because counts were too low, 15 to 20 rarely observed V segments, including chromosome 9 orphons, were excluded from the earlier analysis of roughly 580 of the donors. Immune exposure information for the cohort was limited to CMV serostatus. In a later analysis, HLA-associated TCR beta chains showed more clonal expansion and lower generation probabilities than non-associated chains that were equally common. A later analysis reported that several top co-occurrence clusters appeared linked to parvovirus B19, influenza, CMV and Epstein-Barr virus. In a later genetic analysis, fewer N-insertions in productive TCRs were reported among donors in an Asian-associated ancestry cluster than the approximately 670-donor mean. A further reported finding was that TCR beta sequences accurately predicted the HLA-A and HLA-B alleles for most subjects in the first cohort. According to a later analysis, most CMV-associated TCR beta chains appeared to be HLA-restricted, and the HLA associations seemed to be driven largely by CMV exposure. Most TCR sequences were seen in very few donors, while some public TCRs were found in many individuals. A few of the identified cytomegalovirus-associated TCR beta chains were confirmed in vitro to be specific for cytomegalovirus antigens.

The source of this sequence is a woman between 40 and 55 years old in good health and CMV-seropositive. The sample consisted of PBMCs. The sequence is built from TRBV30 and TRBJ1-1; 5 matching bases give a weak D call of TRBD1. The nucleotides are TGTGCCTGGAGTGTGGACCGACAGTCAGGTTTCTTT. This encodes CAWSVDRQSGFF.